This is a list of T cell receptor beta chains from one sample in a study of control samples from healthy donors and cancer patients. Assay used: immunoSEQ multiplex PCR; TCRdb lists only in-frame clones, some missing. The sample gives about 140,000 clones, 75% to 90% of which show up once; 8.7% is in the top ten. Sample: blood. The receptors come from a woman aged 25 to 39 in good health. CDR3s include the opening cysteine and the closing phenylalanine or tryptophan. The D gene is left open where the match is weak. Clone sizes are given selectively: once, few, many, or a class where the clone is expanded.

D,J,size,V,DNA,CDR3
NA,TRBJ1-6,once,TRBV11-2,TGTGCCAGCAGCTTAGCCGGACGGGGGAGCTCCTATAATTCACCCCTCCACTTT,CASSLAGRGSSYNSPLHF
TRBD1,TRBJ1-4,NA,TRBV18,TGTGCCAGCTCAACAGGGGGCGAAGTTGAAAAACTGTTTTTT,CASSTGGEVEKLFF
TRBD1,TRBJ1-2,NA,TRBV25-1,TGTGCCAGCAGTGACAATCGTATCCGGACAGGCGGTACCTATGGCTACACCTTC,CASSDNRIRTGGTYGYTF
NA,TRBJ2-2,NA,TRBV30,TGTGCCTGGAGTGTAACCCCTCTTGGGTCCACCGGGGAGCTGTTTTTT,CAWSVTPLGSTGELFF
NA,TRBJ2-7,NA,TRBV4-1,TGCGCCAGCAGCCAAGATTCAATGGGGGCAAGCGAGCAGTACTTC,CASSQDSMGASEQYF
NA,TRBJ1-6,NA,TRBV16,TGTGCCAGCAGCCAGAAGACAGATTCACCCCTCCACTTT,CASSQKTDSPLHF
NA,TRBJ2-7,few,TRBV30,TGTGCCTGGAAACCCACTAGAAACCACTACGAGCAGTACTTC,CAWKPTRNHYEQYF
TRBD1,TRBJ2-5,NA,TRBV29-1,TGCAGCGTAACCGGGACAGGGGGCACGGAGACCCAGTACTTC,CSVTGTGGTETQYF
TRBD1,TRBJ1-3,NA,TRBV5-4,TGTGCCAGCAGCCGGATTGACAGGGCGGGAAACACCATATATTTT,CASSRIDRAGNTIYF
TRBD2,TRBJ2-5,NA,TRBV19,TGTGCCAGTCGCCCTAGCGGGAGACGAGAGACCCAGTACTTC,CASRPSGRRETQYF
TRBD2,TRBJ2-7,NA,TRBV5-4,TGTGCCAGCAGCTCTCTTACTAGCGGGAGGGCCACCGAGCAGTACTTC,CASSSLTSGRATEQYF
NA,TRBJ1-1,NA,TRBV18,TGTGCCAGCTCACCTTCGGGGGCCGGGAGGACTTTCTTT,CASSPSGAGRTFF
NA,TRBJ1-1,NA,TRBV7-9,TGTGCCAGCGGTTCGGGGGTGGCTGAAGCTTTCTTT,CASGSGVAEAFF
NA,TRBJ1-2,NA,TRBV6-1,TGTGCCAGCAGTGAAGGAGCAGGGTGGGACTATGGCTACACCTTC,CASSEGAGWDYGYTF
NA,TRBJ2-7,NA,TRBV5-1,TGCGCCAGCAGCTTGGAGGGGGGGGCCCCGTCCCACGAGCAGTACTTC,CASSLEGGAPSHEQYF
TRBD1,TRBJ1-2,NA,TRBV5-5,TGTGCCAGCAGCGTAACCGGGACAGGGACCGTATTGGGGGGCTACACCTTC,CASSVTGTGTVLGGYTF
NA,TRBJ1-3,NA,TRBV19,TGTGCCAGTAGTACGGAGGGGCCTTACTCTGGAAACACCATATATTTT,CASSTEGPYSGNTIYF
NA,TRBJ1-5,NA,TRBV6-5,TGTGCCAGCAGTTCGACCGGGACGAGCAATCAGCCCCAGCATTTT,CASSSTGTSNQPQHF
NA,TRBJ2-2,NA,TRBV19,TGTGCCAGTAGTTCGCCTGGGGCAACCGGGGAGCTGTTTTTT,CASSSPGATGELFF
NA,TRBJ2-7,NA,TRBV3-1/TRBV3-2,TGTGCCAGCAGCCGCCTGATGACCGCCGGTGTCAACGAGCAGTACTTC,CASSRLMTAGVNEQYF
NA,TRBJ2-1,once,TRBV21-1,TGTGCCAGCATCGACGGTAGTGGGCGACCCCGGGACAGGGCGAATGAGCAGTTCTTC,CASIDGSGRPRDRANEQFF
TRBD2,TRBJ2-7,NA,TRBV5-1,TGCGCCAGCAGCCGACTAGCGGGAGGGGGGTACGAGCAGTACTTC,CASSRLAGGGYEQYF
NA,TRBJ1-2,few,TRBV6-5,TGTGCCAGCAGCAACACCTATGGCTACACCTTC,CASSNTYGYTF
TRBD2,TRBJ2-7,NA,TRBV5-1,TGCGCCAGCACCGGGACTAGCGGGTCCTACGAGCAGTACTTC,CASTGTSGSYEQYF
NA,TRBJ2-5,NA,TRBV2,TGTGCCAGCAGTGAAGCCGTGTCAGGGGAGACCCAGTACTTC,CASSEAVSGETQYF
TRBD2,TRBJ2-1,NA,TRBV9,TGTGCCAGCAGCGTAGGTACTAGCGGAGGGGCCTACAATGAGCAGTTCTTC,CASSVGTSGGAYNEQFF
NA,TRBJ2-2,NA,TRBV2,TGTGCCAGCAGTAGGGACTCCACCGGGGAGCTGTTTTTT,CASSRDSTGELFF
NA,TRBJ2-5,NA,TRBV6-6,TGTGCCAGCACCCTGGGAGGACGAGGGGTCCAAGAGACCCAGTACTTC,CASTLGGRGVQETQYF
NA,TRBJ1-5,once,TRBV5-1,TGCGCCAGCAGCTTGGGAGGGGAGGATCAGCCCCAGCATTTT,CASSLGGEDQPQHF
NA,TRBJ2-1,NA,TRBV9,TGTGCCAGCAGCGTGGGGAGCTCCTACAATGAGCAGTTCTTC,CASSVGSSYNEQFF
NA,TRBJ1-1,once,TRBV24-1,TGTGCCACCAGTGATTATACGGGGGAAGCTTTCTTT,CATSDYTGEAFF
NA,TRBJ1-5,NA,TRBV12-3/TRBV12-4,TGTGCCAGCAGTTTCGGAAATCAGCCCCAGCATTTT,CASSFGNQPQHF
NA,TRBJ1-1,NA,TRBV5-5,TGTGCCAGCAGCTTGGAACAGGCCTTCACTGAAGCTTTCTTT,CASSLEQAFTEAFF
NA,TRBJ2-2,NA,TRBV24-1,TGTGCCACCAGTGATCCCCTAAGGGGCCGGACCGGGGAGCTGTTTTTT,CATSDPLRGRTGELFF
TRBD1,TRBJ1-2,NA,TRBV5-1,TGCGCCAGCAGTATGACAGGGGGCATCAATGGCTACACCTTC,CASSMTGGINGYTF
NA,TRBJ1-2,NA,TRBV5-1,TGCGCCAGCAGCTTGGAGGCAGGGCTCTATGGCTACACCTTC,CASSLEAGLYGYTF
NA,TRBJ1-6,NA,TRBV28,TGTGCCAGCAGGGAACTGAGGGCTTCACCCCTCCACTTT,CASRELRASPLHF
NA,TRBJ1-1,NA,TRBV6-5,TGTGCCGCGTCGTGGCGGAACACTGAAGCTTTCTTT,CAASWRNTEAFF
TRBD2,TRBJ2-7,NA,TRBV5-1,TGCGCCAGCAGCCTAGCGGGCGAGCAGTACTTC,CASSLAGEQYF
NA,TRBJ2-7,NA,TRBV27,TGTGCCAGCAGTTTCATAGGCGGTCGATCCTACGAGCAGTACTTC,CASSFIGGRSYEQYF
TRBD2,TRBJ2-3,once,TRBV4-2,TGTGCCAGCAGCCAAGCTTCGGGGAGGGGCACAGATACGCAGTATTTT,CASSQASGRGTDTQYF
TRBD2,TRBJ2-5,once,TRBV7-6,TGTGCCAGCAGCCCCCCGAGAGAGGGAGGGCAGGGAGAGACCCAGTACTTC,CASSPPREGGQGETQYF
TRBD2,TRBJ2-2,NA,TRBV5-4,TGTGCCAGCAGCTTGGGGGGACTAGCGGGAGTTTCTGGGGAGCTGTTTTTT,CASSLGGLAGVSGELFF
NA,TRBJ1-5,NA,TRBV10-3,TGTGCCATCAGTGGTAGTGGTATGAATCAGCCCCAGCATTTT,CAISGSGMNQPQHF
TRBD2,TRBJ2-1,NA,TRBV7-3,TGTGCCAGCAGCTCTCAGGGAGGGGCTTACAATGAGCAGTTCTTC,CASSSQGGAYNEQFF
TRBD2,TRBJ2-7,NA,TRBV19,TGTGCCAGTAGTGCAACTAGCGAAACATCCTACGAGCAGTACTTC,CASSATSETSYEQYF
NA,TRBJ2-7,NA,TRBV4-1,TGCGCCAGCAGCCAAGCTTCTACCTACGAGCAGTACTTC,CASSQASTYEQYF
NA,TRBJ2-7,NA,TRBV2,TGTGCCAGCAGTGACCCCTACGAGCAGTACTTC,CASSDPYEQYF
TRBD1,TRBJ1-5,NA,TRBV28,TGTGCCAGCAGTTTATGGGGCCTGGTGTGGACAGGGGGCGAGGGTAGCAATCAGCCCCAGCATTTT,CASSLWGLVWTGGEGSNQPQHF
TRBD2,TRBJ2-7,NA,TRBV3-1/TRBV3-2,TGTGCCAGCAGCCCGGGACTAGCGGGAGGGGCCTACGAGCAGTACTTC,CASSPGLAGGAYEQYF
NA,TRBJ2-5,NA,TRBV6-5,TGTGCCAGCAGCCTCGGGGTACCGGGGACCCAGTACTTC,CASSLGVPGTQYF
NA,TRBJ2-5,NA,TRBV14,TGTGCCAGCAGCCAATTGACCGAGTACCAAGAGACCCAGTACTTC,CASSQLTEYQETQYF
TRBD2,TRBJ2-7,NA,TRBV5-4,TGTGCCAGCAGCTTGGGGGACTATGCCTACGAGCAGTACTTC,CASSLGDYAYEQYF
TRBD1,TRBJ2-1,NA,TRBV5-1,TGCGCCAGCAGCATCGGGACAGGGGGACGGAATGAGCAGTTCTTC,CASSIGTGGRNEQFF
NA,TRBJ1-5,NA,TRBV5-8,TGTGCCAGCAGCTTTTGGCAGGGCTGGGACAATCAGCCCCAGCATTTT,CASSFWQGWDNQPQHF